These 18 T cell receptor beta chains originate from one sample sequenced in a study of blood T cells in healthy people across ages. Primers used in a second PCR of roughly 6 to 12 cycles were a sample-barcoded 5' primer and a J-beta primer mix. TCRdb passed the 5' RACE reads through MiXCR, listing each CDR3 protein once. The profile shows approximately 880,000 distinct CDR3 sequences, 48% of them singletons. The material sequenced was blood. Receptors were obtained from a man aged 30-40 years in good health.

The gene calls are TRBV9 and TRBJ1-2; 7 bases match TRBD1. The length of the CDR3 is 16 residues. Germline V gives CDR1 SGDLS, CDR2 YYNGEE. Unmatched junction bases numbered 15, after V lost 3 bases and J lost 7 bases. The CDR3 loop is CASSGPRHDREGGYTF. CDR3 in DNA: TGTGCCAGCAGCGGACCCAGGCACGACAGGGAGGGTGGCTACACCTTC.

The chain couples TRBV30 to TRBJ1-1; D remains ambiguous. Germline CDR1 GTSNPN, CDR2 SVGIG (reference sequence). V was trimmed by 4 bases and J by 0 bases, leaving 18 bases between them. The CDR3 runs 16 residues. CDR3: CAWKSRRSGLNTEAFF. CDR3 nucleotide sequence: TGTGCCTGGAAATCCAGACGGTCAGGACTGAACACTGAAGCTTTCTTT.

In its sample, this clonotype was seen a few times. The CDR3 DNA reads as TGTGCCAGCAGTTTGACTAGCGTCTACAATGAGCAGTACTTC. This sequence encodes CASSLTSVYNEQYF. V and J are TRBV12-3 or TRBV12-4 and TRBJ2-5; 8 nucleotides align to TRBD2. The CDR3 spans 14 residues. J lost 11 bases, V lost 3 bases, and 11 bases had no gene match.

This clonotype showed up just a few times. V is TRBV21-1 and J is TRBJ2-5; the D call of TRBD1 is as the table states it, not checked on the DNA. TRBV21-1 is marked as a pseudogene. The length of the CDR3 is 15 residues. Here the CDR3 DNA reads TGTGCCAGCAGCGCACCGGGGACTGGGCAAGAGACCCAGTACTTC. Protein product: CASSAPGTGQETQYF.

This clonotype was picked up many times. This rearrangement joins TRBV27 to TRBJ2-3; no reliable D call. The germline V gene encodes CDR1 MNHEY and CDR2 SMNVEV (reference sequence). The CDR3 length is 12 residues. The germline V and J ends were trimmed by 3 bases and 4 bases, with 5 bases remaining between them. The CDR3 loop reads CASSFSPDTQYF. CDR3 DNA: TGTGCCAGCAGTTTCAGCCCAGATACGCAGTATTTT.

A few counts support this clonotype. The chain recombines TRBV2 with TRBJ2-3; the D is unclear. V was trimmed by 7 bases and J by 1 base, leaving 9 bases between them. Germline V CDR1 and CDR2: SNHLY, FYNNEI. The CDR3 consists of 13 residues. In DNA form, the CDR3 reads TGTGCCAGCACATACGGCCGCACAGATACGCAGTATTTT. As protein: CASTYGRTDTQYF.

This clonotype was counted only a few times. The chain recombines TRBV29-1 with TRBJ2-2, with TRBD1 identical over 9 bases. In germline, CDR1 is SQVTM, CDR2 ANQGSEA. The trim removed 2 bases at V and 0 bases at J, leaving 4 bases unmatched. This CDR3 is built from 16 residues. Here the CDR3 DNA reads TGCAGCGTTGAAACCCGACAGGGGGCGAACACCGGGGAGCTGTTTTTT. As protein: CSVETRQGANTGELFF.

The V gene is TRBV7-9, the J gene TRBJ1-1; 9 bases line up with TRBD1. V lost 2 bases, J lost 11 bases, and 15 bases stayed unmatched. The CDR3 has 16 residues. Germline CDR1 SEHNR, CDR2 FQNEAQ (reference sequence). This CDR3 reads CASSLRGIRQGGEAFF. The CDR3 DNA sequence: TGTGCCAGCAGCTTACGGGGGATCCGACAGGGGGGCGAGGCTTTCTTT.

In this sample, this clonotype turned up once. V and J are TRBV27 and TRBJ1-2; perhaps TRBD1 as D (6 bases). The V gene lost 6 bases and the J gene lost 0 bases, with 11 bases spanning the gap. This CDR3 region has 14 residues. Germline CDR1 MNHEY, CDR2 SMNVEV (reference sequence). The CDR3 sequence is CASRQQGTNYGYTF. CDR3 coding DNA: TGTGCCAGCAGACAACAGGGAACTAACTATGGCTACACCTTC.

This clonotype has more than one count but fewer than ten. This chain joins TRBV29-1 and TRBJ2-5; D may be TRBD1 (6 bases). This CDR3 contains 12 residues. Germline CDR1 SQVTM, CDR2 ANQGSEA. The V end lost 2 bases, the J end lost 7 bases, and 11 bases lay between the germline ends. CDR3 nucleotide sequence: TGCAGCGTTGAACAGGGGCCTGGGACCCAGTACTTC. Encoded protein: CSVEQGPGTQYF.

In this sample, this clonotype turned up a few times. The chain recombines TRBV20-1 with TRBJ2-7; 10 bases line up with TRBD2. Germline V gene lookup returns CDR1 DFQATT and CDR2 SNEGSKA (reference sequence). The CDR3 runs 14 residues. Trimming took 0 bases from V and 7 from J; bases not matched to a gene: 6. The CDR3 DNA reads TGCAGTGCTAGAGATACGGCTAGCGGGAGAGAGCAGTACTTC. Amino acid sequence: CSARDTASGREQYF.

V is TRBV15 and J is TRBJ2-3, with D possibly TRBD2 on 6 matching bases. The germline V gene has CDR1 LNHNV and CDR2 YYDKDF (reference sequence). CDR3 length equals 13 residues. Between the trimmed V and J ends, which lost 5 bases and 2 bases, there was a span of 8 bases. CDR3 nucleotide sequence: TGTGCCACCAGCGGCGGGGCCACAGATACGCAGTATTTT. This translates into CATSGGATDTQYF.

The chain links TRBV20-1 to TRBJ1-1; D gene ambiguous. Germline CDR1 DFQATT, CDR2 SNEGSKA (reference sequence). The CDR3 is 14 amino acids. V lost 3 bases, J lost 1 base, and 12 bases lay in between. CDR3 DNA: TGCAGTGCTAGCCCCGGCTCACAGAACACTGAAGCTTTCTTT. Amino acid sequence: CSASPGSQNTEAFF.

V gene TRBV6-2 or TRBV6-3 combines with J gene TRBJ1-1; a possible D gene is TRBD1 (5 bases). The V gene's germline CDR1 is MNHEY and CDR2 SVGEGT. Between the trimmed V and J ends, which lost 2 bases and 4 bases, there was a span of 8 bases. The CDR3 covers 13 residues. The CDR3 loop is CASSYARVTEAFF. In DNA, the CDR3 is TGTGCCAGCAGTTACGCCAGGGTCACTGAAGCTTTCTTT.

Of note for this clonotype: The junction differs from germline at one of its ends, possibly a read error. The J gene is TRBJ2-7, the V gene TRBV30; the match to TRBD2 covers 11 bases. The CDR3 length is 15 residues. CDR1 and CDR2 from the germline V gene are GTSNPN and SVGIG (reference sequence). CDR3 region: CAWSVHGTSGYELYF. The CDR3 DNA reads TGTGCCTGGAGTGTACATGGGACTAGCGGCTACGAGCTGTACTTC.

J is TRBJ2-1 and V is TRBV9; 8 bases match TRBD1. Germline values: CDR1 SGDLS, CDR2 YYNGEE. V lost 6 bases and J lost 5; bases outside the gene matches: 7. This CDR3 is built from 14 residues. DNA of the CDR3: TGTGCCAGCATGCAGGGGGCTAGTAACAATGAGCAGTTCTTC. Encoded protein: CASMQGASNNEQFF.

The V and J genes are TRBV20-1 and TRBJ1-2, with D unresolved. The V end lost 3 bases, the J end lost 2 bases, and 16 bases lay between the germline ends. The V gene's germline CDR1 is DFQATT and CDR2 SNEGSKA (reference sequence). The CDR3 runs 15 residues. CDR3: CSASSIRGLNYGYTF. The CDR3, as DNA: TGCAGTGCTAGCTCCATTCGGGGTTTAAACTATGGCTACACCTTC.

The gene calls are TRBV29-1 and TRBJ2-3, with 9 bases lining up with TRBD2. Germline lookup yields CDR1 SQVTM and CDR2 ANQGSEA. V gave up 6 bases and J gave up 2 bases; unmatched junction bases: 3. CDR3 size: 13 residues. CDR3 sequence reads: CSVAGGTTDTQYF. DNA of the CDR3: TGCAGCGTAGCGGGGGGTACCACAGATACGCAGTATTTT.